The clone carrying this TCR beta chain occurred once. Its antigen is unidentified. Built from TCR beta cDNA, the libraries had unique molecular identifiers in them. Input of about 0.9 to 10 million T cells yielded hundreds of thousands of cDNA molecules. TCRdb re-called the PCR reads with MiXCR, one entry per CDR3 protein. The sample shows some 190,000 distinct CDR3 sequences, approximately 30% of them seen only once. The sample belongs to a study of post-analysis software for immune sequencing data. Study-wide background: Included among the disease courses, which were recorded for the cohort, were relapsing-remitting, secondary progressive and progressive-relapsing multiple sclerosis. Points from the study as a whole: Controls had significantly higher normalized Chao1 diversity than multiple sclerosis patients. Compared with controls, patients had more of about 5 TRBV segments, including TRBV5-6, TRBV5-1 and TRBV20-1. Strong same-batch co-clustering of samples appeared with F measure clustering.

This CDR3 comprises 17 residues. Germline CDR1 and CDR2: MNHNS and SASEGT. V was trimmed by 5 bases and J by 6 bases, leaving 22 bases between them. The chain employs TRBV6-1 and TRBJ2-2, with a weak D call TRBD2 (6 bases). The sequenced sample was blood. This receptor was identified in a girl aged 2 to 17 with multiple sclerosis. CDR3 protein: CASSPLRVPGLSGELFF. The CDR3, as DNA: TGTGCCAGCAGTCCCCTTCGGGTACCGGGACTGTCCGGGGAGCTGTTTTTT.